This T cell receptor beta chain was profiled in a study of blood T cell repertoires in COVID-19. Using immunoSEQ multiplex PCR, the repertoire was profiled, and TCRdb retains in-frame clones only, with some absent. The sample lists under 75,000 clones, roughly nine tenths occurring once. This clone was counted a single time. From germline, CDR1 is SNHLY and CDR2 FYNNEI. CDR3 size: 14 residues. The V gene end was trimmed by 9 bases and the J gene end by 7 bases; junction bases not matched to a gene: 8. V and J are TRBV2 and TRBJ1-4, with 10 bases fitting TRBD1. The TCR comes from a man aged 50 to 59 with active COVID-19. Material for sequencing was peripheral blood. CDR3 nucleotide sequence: TGTGCCAGTATTACGTGGACAGGGGGTGAAAAACTGTTTTTT. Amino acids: CASITWTGGEKLFF.